The 30 T cell receptor beta chains listed next were all sequenced from one sample in a study of T cells in Graves' hyperthyroidism and ophthalmopathy. Amplified TCR beta CDR3 regions derived from RNA transcripts. The HTBI primer set served for first-round RT-PCR of the TCR CDR3. TCRdb reprocessed the multiplex PCR reads via MiXCR and lists one record per CDR3 protein. The table has fewer than 650,000 distinct CDR3 sequences, approximately 15% seen once; the top ten hold under 7%. The sequenced sample was blood. The origin of the receptors is a woman in her 30s with Graves' hyperthyroidism that later progressed to Graves' ophthalmopathy.

The V gene is TRBV25-1, the J gene TRBJ2-1; the D gene is possibly TRBD1 (6 bases). The CDR3 is 16 residues long. V was trimmed by 1 base and J by 6 bases, leaving 16 bases between them. From germline, CDR1 is MGHDK and CDR2 SYGVNS. CDR3 sequence reads: CASSELDRNMGNEQFF. DNA of the CDR3: TGTGCCAGCAGTGAATTAGACAGGAACATGGGCAATGAGCAGTTCTTC.

This clonotype appeared many times. The chain has TRBV29-1 and TRBJ2-7; D is possibly TRBD1 (6 bases). The germline V gene has CDR1 SQVTM and CDR2 ANQGSEA. Deletions cut 4 bases from V and 0 bases from J, with 16 bases between. This CDR3 is built from 15 residues. The CDR3, as DNA: TGCAGCGTTGGGTTAACGGGACATTCCTCCTACGAGCAGTACTTC. Amino acid sequence: CSVGLTGHSSYEQYF.

CDR3 loop: CASSLALAGANVLTF. The CDR3 nucleotides read TGCGCCAGCAGCTTGGCTTTGGCCGGGGCCAACGTCCTGACTTTC. The chain joins TRBV5-1 to TRBJ2-6; D is uncertain. Germline CDR1 is SGHRS and CDR2 is YFSETQ. Trimming pared 0 bases from V and 4 bases from J, leaving 8 bases between. The CDR3 spans 15 residues.

This clonotype was detected many times. V gene TRBV12-5 combines with J gene TRBJ1-5; D remains unclear. Germline CDR1 and CDR2: LGHNT and FRNRAP. This CDR3 has 15 residues. Deletions cut 5 bases from V and 2 bases from J, with 13 bases between. The CDR3 region has the DNA TGTGCTAGTGGTCGAATCCCGGACGGCAATCAGCCCCAGCATTTT. Translated: CASGRIPDGNQPQHF.

This clonotype turned up a few times. The J gene is TRBJ1-5, the V gene TRBV19, with a weak D call TRBD1 (5 bases). The V end lost 7 bases, the J end lost 3 bases, and 16 bases lay between the germline ends. This CDR3 is built from 15 residues. Germline CDR1 and CDR2: LNHDA and SQIVND (reference sequence). The CDR3 sequence: CASTIVRADNQPQHF. CDR3 in DNA: TGTGCCAGTACAATAGTCAGGGCTGACAATCAGCCCCAGCATTTT.

This clonotype showed up many times. The gene calls are TRBV29-1 and TRBJ2-1; D is possibly TRBD1 (6 bases). Per the germline V gene, CDR1 is SQVTM and CDR2 is ANQGSEA. The CDR3 covers 12 residues. Trimming pared 2 bases from V and 8 bases from J, leaving 10 bases between. CDR3 DNA: TGCAGCGTTGAATGGAACAGGGATGAGCAGTTCTTC. Amino acids: CSVEWNRDEQFF.

This clonotype was recorded at least ten times. The chain is built from TRBV11-3 and TRBJ2-3; no clear D gene. V lost 6 bases, J lost 4 bases, and 14 bases lay in between. This CDR3 is built from 14 residues. Per germline, CDR1 SGHNT and CDR2 YENEEA. CDR3 bases: TGTGCCAGCAGGATTTTTCTTGAGTCAGATACGCAGTATTTT. This sequence encodes CASRIFLESDTQYF.

This clonotype was seen repeatedly, ten times or more. J is TRBJ1-2 and V is TRBV28; 8 nucleotides line up with TRBD1. Germline lookup yields CDR1 MDHEN and CDR2 SYDVKM. J gave up 3 bases and V 1 base, and 4 bases lay outside the gene matches. CDR3 length equals 15 residues. This CDR3 reads CASSLSAGGDYGYTF. The CDR3 nucleotides are TGTGCCAGCAGTTTATCCGCAGGGGGCGACTATGGCTACACCTTC.

This clonotype was picked up many times. The chain joins TRBV2 to TRBJ2-7, with TRBD1 matching over 10 bases. The germline V gene encodes CDR1 SNHLY and CDR2 FYNNEI. After removal of 6 bases from V and 2 bases from J, the junction contained 7 bases not matched to a gene. CDR3 length: 15 residues. Here the CDR3 DNA reads TGTGCCAGCAGGCTCGACAGGGGGCTTACCTACGAGCAGTACTTC. Its protein product is CASRLDRGLTYEQYF.

This sequence joins TRBV7-9 and TRBJ1-4; D remains ambiguous. The CDR3 extends over 14 amino acids. Germline V lookup: CDR1 SEHNR, CDR2 FQNEAQ (reference sequence). V was shortened by 4 bases and J by 5 bases, with 11 bases between the two germline ends. DNA for the CDR3: TGTGCCAGCAGCTATCGTGGGGAGAATGAAAAACTGTTTTTT. Translated: CASSYRGENEKLFF.

This clonotype was observed once. V usage is TRBV28 and J usage is TRBJ2-1; TRBD2 matches 12 bases. This CDR3 comprises 18 residues. Germline trimming cut 4 bases from V and 9 bases from J; bases unmatched to any gene: 16. From germline, CDR1 is MDHEN and CDR2 SYDVKM. The CDR3: CASSSLTILAGGPSEQFF. In DNA, the CDR3 is TGTGCCAGCAGTTCACTGACCATTCTAGCGGGAGGGCCTAGTGAGCAGTTCTTC.

The chain links TRBV4-2 to TRBJ2-5, with D perhaps given as TRBD1 or TRBD2 (6 bases each). CDR3 size: 15 residues. With 1 base removed from V and 1 base from J, the gap between germline ends came to 10 bases. Germline CDR1 is LGHNA and CDR2 is YNFKEQ. CDR3 bases: TGTGCCAGCAGCCAAGTCTGGGGGGCCCAAGAGACCCAGTACTTC. This codes for CASSQVWGAQETQYF.

This sequence joins TRBV20-1 and TRBJ2-3; no definite D call. Trimming stripped 5 bases from V and 2 bases from J, with 11 bases between. The V gene's germline CDR1 is DFQATT and CDR2 SNEGSKA (reference sequence). The CDR3 totals 13 residues. The CDR3 is CSAVPDPTDTQYF. CDR3 in DNA: TGCAGTGCTGTACCGGACCCCACAGATACGCAGTATTTT.

This clonotype was seen only once. In DNA form, the CDR3 reads TGTGCCAGTAGTATCTCTAGTACTGAGCAGTTCTTC. Amino acids: CASSISSTEQFF. The chain links TRBV19 to TRBJ2-1, with D uncertain. Germline loops: CDR1 LNHDA, CDR2 SQIVND (reference sequence). V was cut by 3 bases and J by 9 bases, with 9 bases left in between. The CDR3 length is 12 residues.

As concerns this clonotype: A much larger clone is a single base away; this may be a read error. The gene calls are TRBV20-1 and TRBJ2-7, with TRBD2 identical over 13 bases. CDR1 and CDR2 (germline): DFQATT, SNEGSKA (reference sequence). The length of the CDR3 is 16 residues. The CDR3 sequence is CSARGGTSGTSSEQYF. The CDR3 region has the DNA TGCAGTGCTAGAGGGGGGACTAGCGGGACGTCCTCCGAGCAGTACTTC.

This clonotype was recorded at least ten times. This chain connects TRBV5-5 to TRBJ1-1; D perhaps matches TRBD1 (5 bases). The CDR3 is 15 residues long. CDR1 SGHKS and CDR2 YYEKEE come from the germline V gene (reference sequence). V lost 3 bases, J lost 1 base, and 13 bases lay in between. CDR3 residues: CASSWGTGKNTEAFF. Here the CDR3 DNA reads TGTGCCAGCAGCTGGGGGACGGGAAAGAACACTGAAGCTTTCTTT.

The genes are TRBV6-5 and TRBJ1-1; no definite D call. V shed 7 bases and J shed 1 base, with 16 bases lying between them. The CDR3 totals 15 residues. The germline CDR1 and CDR2 sequences are MNHEY and SVGAGI. CDR3 DNA: TGTGCCAGCATACGGGCCAAGTCGGGGAACACTGAAGCTTTCTTT. This translates into CASIRAKSGNTEAFF.

In this sample, this clonotype turned up a few times. The chain carries TRBV6-2 or TRBV6-3 and TRBJ2-5, with 12 nucleotides matching TRBD1. The germline CDR1 and CDR2 sequences are MNHEY and SVGEGT. The CDR3 sequence is 20 residues long. Trimming took 2 bases from V and 3 from J; bases not matched to a gene: 16. Here the CDR3 reads CASSYPGTGGEPGFEETQYF. For the CDR3, the DNA is TGTGCCAGCAGTTACCCCGGGACAGGGGGCGAGCCTGGCTTTGAAGAGACCCAGTACTTC.

This clonotype was found many times. The J gene is TRBJ1-1, the V gene TRBV12-3 or TRBV12-4; D call uncertain. The V and J ends lost 7 bases and 4 bases respectively, with 10 bases between them. This CDR3 region has 12 residues. The CDR3 sequence is CASNMAGTEAFF. The CDR3 DNA reads as TGTGCCAGCAACATGGCGGGCACTGAAGCTTTCTTT.

CDR3 coding DNA: TGTGCCAGCAGTTGGCCGGGGGATACGCAGTATTTT. The encoded protein is CASSWPGDTQYF. V usage is TRBV25-1 and J usage is TRBJ2-3, with D possibly TRBD2 on 5 matching bases. Between the trimmed V and J ends, which lost 5 bases and 6 bases, there was a span of 9 bases. This CDR3 contains 12 residues. Germline CDR1 is MGHDK and CDR2 is SYGVNS.

This clonotype was counted ten times or more. The gene calls are TRBV29-1 and TRBJ2-5; 11 positions match TRBD2. Trimming removed 3 bases from V and 5 bases from J; junction bases left unmatched: 8. CDR1 and CDR2 (germline): SQVTM, ANQGSEA. The CDR3 contains 15 residues. CDR3 residues: CSVEVAGGLGETQYF. Here the CDR3 DNA reads TGCAGCGTTGAGGTAGCGGGAGGGCTGGGGGAGACCCAGTACTTC.

The CDR3 sequence is CASSLEIQGGSSNQPQHF. The CDR3 nucleotides read TGTGCCAGCAGCTTAGAAATCCAGGGGGGAAGTTCGAATCAGCCCCAGCATTTT. This chain links TRBV7-9 with TRBJ1-5, with 7 bases fitting TRBD1. The CDR3 loop spans 18 amino acids. V dropped 1 base and J dropped 4; count of bases not matched to a gene: 13. CDR1 is SEHNR, CDR2 FQNEAQ, per germline (reference sequence).

This clonotype was picked up many times. The genes are TRBV3-1 and TRBJ1-2, with D possibly TRBD1 on 5 matching bases. This CDR3 is 14 amino acids long. The V end lost 6 bases, the J end lost 5 bases, and 16 bases lay between the germline ends. Germline V gene sequence: CDR1 LGHDT, CDR2 YNNKEL (reference sequence). CDR3 in amino acids: CASRPGALVYGYTF. In DNA form, the CDR3 reads TGTGCCAGCAGACCTGGGGCCCTGGTTTATGGCTACACCTTC.

This clonotype was counted at least ten times. J is TRBJ2-5 and V is TRBV29-1, with 8 positions matching TRBD1. The V and J ends lost 3 bases and 4 bases, in that order; junction bases with no gene match: 4. This CDR3 spans 13 amino acids. Germline V lookup: CDR1 SQVTM, CDR2 ANQGSEA. In DNA form, the CDR3 reads TGCAGCGTTGAGGCTCAGGGGGCAGAGACCCAGTACTTC. This sequence encodes CSVEAQGAETQYF.

This clonotype has a count of ten or more. The chain carries TRBV13 and TRBJ2-3, with 16 positions matching TRBD2. From germline, CDR1 is PRHDT and CDR2 FYEKMQ (reference sequence). V lost 4 bases and J lost 4; bases outside the gene matches: 17. There are 21 residues in the CDR3. Here the CDR3 DNA reads TGTGCCAGCAGCTACCCCCCGGGACTAGCGGGAGGGCCGGAGGTCGCAGATACGCAGTATTTT. Translating it yields CASSYPPGLAGGPEVADTQYF.

This clonotype was found once. The V gene is TRBV2, the J gene TRBJ2-3; 14 bases agree with TRBD2. The germline gives CDR1 SNHLY, CDR2 FYNNEI. The CDR3 totals 18 residues. Trimming removed 5 bases from V and 3 bases from J; junction bases left unmatched: 10. CDR3 residues: CASSSVSGLAGETDTQYF. In nucleotides, the CDR3 is TGTGCCAGCAGTTCCGTATCGGGACTAGCGGGAGAAACAGATACGCAGTATTTT.

V usage is TRBV15 and J usage is TRBJ1-2, with D unclear. V lost 0 bases, J lost 6 bases, and 11 bases lay in between. The CDR3 covers 14 residues. Germline V gene lookup returns CDR1 LNHNV and CDR2 YYDKDF (reference sequence). The DNA for the CDR3 is TGTGCCACCAGCAGAGATCAGGCCTCCAATGGCTACACCTTC. Its protein is CATSRDQASNGYTF.

This clonotype occurred many times. V usage is TRBV24-1 and J usage is TRBJ1-2, with 8 bases identical to TRBD1. Germline CDR1 and CDR2: KGHDR and SFDVKD. The CDR3 is 15 residues long. J gave up 4 bases and V 5 bases, and 8 bases lay outside the gene matches. The CDR3 bases are TGTGCCACCAGTGGCGGCCTGACAGGGGCCTATGGCTACACCTTC. Protein product: CATSGGLTGAYGYTF.

Regarding this clonotype: A junction end diverges from the germline sequence, so it may reflect a read error. The chain uses TRBV2 and TRBJ2-2, with TRBD2 matching over 11 bases. This CDR3 contains 14 residues. Germline V gene lookup returns CDR1 SNHLY and CDR2 FYNNEI. The DNA for the CDR3 is TGTGCCAGCGAGACTAGCGGGACCACCGGGGGGCTGTTTTTT. Its translation: CASETSGTTGGLFF.

At least ten counts were recorded for this clonotype. The rearrangement uses TRBV28 and TRBJ1-5; D uncertain. The CDR3 runs to 14 residues. Germline values: CDR1 MDHEN, CDR2 SYDVKM. Trimming cost V 4 bases and J 5 bases, with 12 bases left between them. CDR3 DNA sequence: TGTGCCAGCAGTTACAACCCGATTTATCAGCCCCAGCATTTT. Translating gives CASSYNPIYQPQHF.